Following are 17 T cell receptor beta chains from one sample sequenced in a study of post-analysis software for immune sequencing data (dated by TCRdb to the mid-2010s). Results and caveats for the whole study, not just this receptor: Patients showed significantly higher frequencies than controls for 4 or 5 TRBV segments, among them TRBV5-6, TRBV5-1 and TRBV20-1.

Library construction relied on PCR. The sequencing machine was an Illumina HiSeq 2500. To reduce PCR and sequencing biases, unique molecular identifiers were incorporated into the TCR beta cDNA libraries. TCRdb reran the public reads through fastp at Q25 and MiXCR, keeping productive beta chains. CDR3 protein sequences are deduplicated, and each keeps its most common genes and DNA. Within this sample are 600,000 to 750,000 distinct CDR3 sequences, with approximately 59% of them counted one time only. Around 10% of the sample is in the top ten clones. Which antigens these TCRs recognize remains unknown. Sequenced input: blood. Receptors were obtained from a girl aged 2 to 10 with multiple sclerosis.

This clonotype was observed a handful of times. The chain is built from TRBV6-2 or TRBV6-3 and TRBJ2-7; 11 bases line up with TRBD2. The V segment lost 0 bases and the J segment 0 bases; nucleotides outside the gene matches: 7. The V gene's germline CDR1 is MNHEY and CDR2 SVGEGT. The CDR3 is 18 residues long. CDR3 sequence reads: CASSYSSSSGRPSYEQYF. Written as DNA, the CDR3 is TGTGCCAGCAGTTACTCGTCCTCTAGCGGGAGGCCCTCCTACGAGCAGTACTTC.

The J gene is TRBJ2-3, the V gene TRBV20-1, with a weak D call TRBD1 (6 bases). This CDR3 region has 15 residues. Germline values: CDR1 DFQATT, CDR2 SNEGSKA (reference sequence). Trimming shortened V by 3 bases and J by 1 base, and 14 bases separated the two germline ends. DNA of the CDR3: TGCAGTGCTAGGACATCCAGGGGAGGCACAGATACGCAGTATTTT. Translating it yields CSARTSRGGTDTQYF.

The chain recombines TRBV11-2 with TRBJ1-2; D remains unclear. There are 11 residues in the CDR3. The V gene's germline CDR1 is SGHAT and CDR2 FQNNGV. V was shortened by 8 bases and J by 8 bases, with 12 bases between the two germline ends. The CDR3 sequence is CASSDTSGYTF. CDR3 DNA: TGTGCCAGCTCCGACACCAGCGGCTACACCTTC.

DNA for the CDR3: TGCGCCAGCAGCCTCTTGGCGTTCGCCCCCTACGAGCAGTACTTC. Protein product: CASSLLAFAPYEQYF. The V gene is TRBV5-1, the J gene TRBJ2-7; D not resolved. There are 15 residues in the CDR3. Per the germline V gene, CDR1 is SGHRS and CDR2 is YFSETQ. V shed 4 bases and J shed 2 bases, with 16 bases lying between them. The full variable domain, with the rest looked up from reference TRBV5-1 and TRBJ2-7, is KAGVTQTPRYLIKTRGQQVTLSCSPISGHRSVSWYQQTPGQGLQFLFEYFSETQRNKGNFPGRFSGRQFSNSRSEMNVSTLELGDSALYLCASSLLAFAPYEQYFGPGTRLTVT.

The sample holds a few counts of this clonotype. The chain carries TRBV5-6 and TRBJ1-4; D is possibly TRBD1 (5 bases). CDR3 size: 16 residues. The germline V and J ends were trimmed by 0 bases and 7 bases, with 16 bases remaining between them. Germline CDR1 is SGHDT and CDR2 is YYEEEE. For the CDR3, the DNA is TGTGCCAGCAGCTTGGCCTCTTCAGGGCGAGGTGAAAAACTGTTTTTT. The encoded protein is CASSLASSGRGEKLFF.

This clonotype was observed a few times. The V and J genes are TRBV25-1 and TRBJ1-1, with TRBD1 identical over 9 bases. Germline CDR1 is MGHDK and CDR2 is SYGVNS. V lost 4 bases to trimming and J lost 3 bases; unmatched junction nucleotides: 12. The CDR3 loop spans 17 amino acids. CDR3 coding DNA: TGTGCCAGCAGTGTGTTCGGGACAGGGAAGGGGTACACTGAAGCTTTCTTT. Residues: CASSVFGTGKGYTEAFF.

The CDR3 protein is CASSFRQASYNEQFF. For the CDR3, the DNA is TGTGCCAGCAGTTTTAGACAGGCCTCCTACAATGAGCAGTTCTTC. V is TRBV6-5 and J is TRBJ2-1, with TRBD1 as a possible D gene (6 bases). The CDR3 sequence is 15 residues long. Per the germline V gene, CDR1 is MNHEY and CDR2 is SVGAGI. Trimming shortened V by 4 bases and J by 0 bases, and 10 bases separated the two germline ends.

The rearrangement joins TRBV20-1 to TRBJ2-7; a weak D match, TRBD2 (5 bases). In germline, CDR1 is DFQATT, CDR2 SNEGSKA (reference sequence). V gave up 3 bases and J gave up 0 bases, with 9 bases separating them. CDR3 length: 13 residues. CDR3 sequence reads: CSASEGGSYEQYF. In nucleotides, the CDR3 is TGCAGTGCTAGCGAGGGTGGCTCCTACGAGCAGTACTTC.

Note on this clonotype: This likely comes from a read error, as the CDR3 has no conserved phenylalanine or tryptophan at its end. This chain links TRBV29-1 with TRBJ2-5; weak D call: TRBD2 (6 bases). This CDR3 has 13 amino acids. Trimming cost V 3 bases and J 5 bases, with 13 bases left between them. Germline CDR1 SQVTM, CDR2 ANQGSEA. For the CDR3, the DNA is TGCAGCGTTGACGGCGGGGAGGTGGAGACCCAGTACTGC. Protein: CSVDGGEVETQYC.

V and J are TRBV5-1 and TRBJ1-6; 8 bases line up with TRBD1. Germline trimming cut 0 bases from V and 10 bases from J; bases unmatched to any gene: 9. The CDR3 is made up of 16 amino acids. Germline CDR1 and CDR2: SGHRS and YFSETQ. DNA for the CDR3: TGCGCCAGCAGCTTGGCAGGACAGGGTGTACAATCACCCCTCCACTTT. Its protein product is CASSLAGQGVQSPLHF.

The gene calls are TRBV4-3 and TRBJ2-5; 7 nucleotides match TRBD2. The CDR3 is 18 residues long. Trimming removed 4 bases from V and 11 bases from J; junction bases left unmatched: 25. From germline, CDR1 is LGHNA and CDR2 YSLEER. This CDR3 is CASSRDLMGGSSYNEQYF. Here the CDR3 DNA reads TGCGCCAGCAGCCGAGATTTAATGGGGGGGAGCTCCTACAATGAGCAGTACTTC.

V and J are TRBV12-3 or TRBV12-4 and TRBJ2-5; 7 bases are shared with TRBD1. This CDR3 is built from 14 residues. The V segment lost 5 bases and the J segment 1 base; nucleotides outside the gene matches: 4. The CDR3 DNA reads TGTGCCAGCAGTCCTGACAGGGCCCAAGAGACCCAGTACTTC. This gives the protein CASSPDRAQETQYF.

This clonotype appeared a few times. The chain has TRBV20-1 and TRBJ2-5; 13 bases match TRBD2. Germline loops: CDR1 DFQATT, CDR2 SNEGSKA (reference sequence). V dropped 7 bases and J dropped 4; count of bases not matched to a gene: 9. This CDR3 spans 15 amino acids. The CDR3 loop reads CSVPLAGGPIETQYF. The CDR3 DNA sequence: TGCAGTGTCCCACTAGCGGGAGGGCCTATAGAGACCCAGTACTTC.

The chain recombines TRBV7-3 with TRBJ2-7; 10 bases align to TRBD1. Losses at the gene ends were 4 bases for V and 6 bases for J; bases not matched to a gene: 6. The CDR3 has 14 amino acids. CDR1 SGHTA and CDR2 FQGTGA come from the germline V gene. CDR3 sequence (DNA): TGTGCCAGCAGCTGCGGGACAGGGGAGGGCGAGCAGTACTTC. Amino acids: CASSCGTGEGEQYF.

In its sample, this clonotype was seen once. This rearrangement joins TRBV10-1 to TRBJ2-3; D gene uncertain. CDR3 length: 11 residues. CDR1 and CDR2 (germline): WNHNN, SYGVQD (reference sequence). V lost 3 bases to trimming and J lost 5 bases, with 3 bases between them. CDR3 in DNA: TGCGCCAGCAGTGAAAAAGATACGCAGTATTTT. As protein: CASSEKDTQYF.

This clonotype came up a few times. The rearrangement uses TRBV2 and TRBJ2-3, with D perhaps assigned TRBD1 or TRBD2 (6 bases each). The germline V gene has CDR1 SNHLY and CDR2 FYNNEI. The V end was cut by 4 bases, the J end by 4 bases, with 12 bases between. This CDR3 is 14 amino acids long. The CDR3 region has the DNA TGTGCCAGCAGTGGGAGGGGGGCCTCAGATACGCAGTATTTT. The encoded protein is CASSGRGASDTQYF. Complete variable domain (other parts from reference TRBV2 and TRBJ2-3): EPEVTQTPSHQVTQMGQEVILRCVPISNHLYFYWYRQILGQKVEFLVSFYNNEISEKSEIFDDQFSVERPDGSNFTLKIRSTKLEDSAMYFCASSGRGASDTQYFGPGTRLTVL.

The V call is TRBV5-4, the J call TRBJ2-5; 15 nucleotides align to TRBD2. Trimming took 4 bases from V and 0 from J; bases not matched to a gene: 7. The germline V gene encodes CDR1 SGHNT and CDR2 YYREEE (reference sequence). This CDR3 is built from 18 residues. The CDR3 reads CASSVGTSGRRYQETQYF. CDR3 sequence (DNA): TGTGCCAGCAGCGTCGGGACTAGCGGGAGGAGGTACCAAGAGACCCAGTACTTC.